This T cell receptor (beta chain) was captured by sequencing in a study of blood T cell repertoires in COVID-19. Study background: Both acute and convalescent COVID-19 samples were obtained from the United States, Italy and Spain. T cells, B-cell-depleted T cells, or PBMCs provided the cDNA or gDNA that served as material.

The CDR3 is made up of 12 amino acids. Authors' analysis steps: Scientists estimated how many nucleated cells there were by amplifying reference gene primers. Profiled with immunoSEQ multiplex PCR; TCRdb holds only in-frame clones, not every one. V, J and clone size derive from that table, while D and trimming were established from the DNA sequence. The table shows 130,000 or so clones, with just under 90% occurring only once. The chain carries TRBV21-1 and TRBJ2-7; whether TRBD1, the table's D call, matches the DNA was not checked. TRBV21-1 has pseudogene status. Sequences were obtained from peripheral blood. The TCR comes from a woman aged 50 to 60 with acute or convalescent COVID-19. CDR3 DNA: TGTGCCAGCAAGGACAGGGTGATCGAGCAGTACTTC. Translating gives CASKDRVIEQYF.